This T cell receptor (beta chain) was sequenced in a study of blood T cell repertoires in COVID-19. This table comes from immunoSEQ multiplex PCR, and its TCRdb copy is limited to in-frame clones, with some not included. The table has approximately 200,000 clones, around 87% seen once. The germline CDR1 and CDR2 sequences are MDHEN and SYDVKM. Losses at the gene ends were 7 bases for V and 2 bases for J; bases not matched to a gene: 14. CDR3 size: 16 residues. Clinical history reported by participants formed the basis on which cohorts were assigned. The sequence derives from a man aged 25 to 40 in a cohort exposed to, infected with or recovered from COVID-19 (not recorded which). Sequenced input: PBMCs or T cells enriched from blood (not recorded which). The V gene is TRBV28, the J gene TRBJ2-7, with 7 bases lining up with TRBD1. The CDR3 sequence: CASIPPPGTAAYEQYF. DNA of the CDR3: TGTGCCAGCATTCCTCCTCCCGGGACAGCAGCCTACGAGCAGTACTTC.